The rows below give T cell receptor beta chains drawn from one sample of a study of a mutant IDH1 vaccine in newly diagnosed glioma. No cognate antigen is known for these TCRs. Sequenced by immunoSEQ multiplex PCR; TCRdb stores in-frame clones only, minus some. Among roughly 22,000 clones listed, about 80% were seen once. The input for sequencing was PBMCs, taken from a glioma patient whose treatment included an IDH1 peptide vaccine. Receptor source: a man aged 35 to 55 with glioma. Some clones in this sample may be carry-over from other donors' samples. The CDR3 runs from the conserved cysteine through the conserved F or W.

>16|TRBV11-2
CASSYHTRFSTDTQYF
>14|TRBV30
CAWRERGGNYGYTF
>14|TRBV7-2
CASSSLAGLTEAFF
>13|TRBV10-3
CAISEVSNQPQHF
>16|TRBV4-1
CASSQDLSSGGYGYTF
>14|TRBV7-9
CASSLADSSNGAFF
>11|TRBV11-2
CASSLFGEQYF
>14|TRBV5-1
CASSLGVMNTEAFF
>14|TRBV19
CASSGDSSYQPQHF
>16|TRBV2
CASSDEGRYSNQPQHF
>15|TRBV7-8
CASSSRIPGTHGYTF
>16|TRBV4-3
CASSLKNQARNQPQHF
>16|TRBV5-6
CASSFYSFSANTEAFF
>17|TRBV5-1
CASSLVVAGGPTGELFF
>14|TRBV10-3
CAISESLLSPGYTF
>16|TRBV18
CASSPRPQGLGTEAFF
>14|TRBV30
CAWSARLASNEQFF
>13|TRBV19
CASSTDLRNEQFF
>17|TRBV15
CATSRVRTHGYGTEAFF
>12|TRBV5-8
CASSGQYTEAFF
>15|TRBV6-4
CASSESSGGQETQYF
>15|TRBV10-3
CAISGASGGAVEQFF
>14|TRBV18
CASSPPGQAYGYTF
>13|TRBV30
CAWTVERGDGYTF
>12|TRBV14
CASSQLTIEQFF
>16|TRBV27
CASSLWGQGIYTEAFF
>14|TRBV6-1
CASRLGGENSPLHF
>14|TRBV5-1
CASSLGSDRGGYTF
>15|TRBV5-6
CASSLVRTSTDTQYF